Presented here are 9 T cell receptor beta chains from one specimen sequenced in a study of T cell clonality in common variable immunodeficiency. Overall study results and limits: In common variable immunodeficiency, TCR beta chains reportedly carried fewer deletions and N-nucleotide insertions.

Produced via immunoSEQ multiplex PCR; TCRdb's table is partial and in-frame only. The profile covers some 19,000 clones, none occurring a single time. These receptors are not linked to any known antigen. Input material: peripheral blood mononuclear cells. Receptor source: a human donor with common variable immunodeficiency.

About this clone itself: The read terminates 3 residues before the CDR3 end, so the remaining end is supplied by the germline J gene. The rearrangement links TRBV18 to TRBJ2-7, with 8 bases lining up with TRBD2. Germline CDR1 reads KGHSH; CDR2 reads LQKENI. The CDR3 runs to 15 residues. With V trimmed by 3 bases and J by 5 bases, 9 bases remained unmatched. The DNA read from the CDR3 is TGTGCCAGCTCACCGTCCGGGACTAGAAAAGACGAG. Amino acid sequence: CASSPSGTRKDE. The entire CDR3 protein reads CASSPSGTRKDEQYF.

A note on this clone: Sequencing ends 3 residues short of the CDR3 end; the germline J gene provides the rest. The J gene is TRBJ2-6, the V gene TRBV18; TRBD1 aligns across 7 bases. The length of the CDR3 is 18 residues. J gave up 0 bases and V 2 bases, and 7 bases lay outside the gene matches. From germline, CDR1 is KGHSH and CDR2 LQKENI. Partial CDR3 DNA: TGTGCCAGCTCACCATTCCAGGGGGACCACTCTGGGGCCAACGTC. It translates to CASSPFQGDHSGANV. The CDR3 in its entirety is CASSPFQGDHSGANVLTF.

This clone was counted a few times. The CDR3 goes on 3 residues after the read ends, and that part is filled in from the germline J gene. This chain links TRBV5-6 with TRBJ1-6; possibly TRBD1 for D (6 bases). The V end lost 6 bases, the J end lost 10 bases, and 14 bases lay between the germline ends. Germline assignment: CDR1 SGHDT and CDR2 YYEEEE. The CDR3 spans 13 residues. Here the CDR3 reads CASTTGFSSPLHF. The sequenced part of the CDR3 DNA is TGTGCCAGCACCACAGGGTTCTCCTCACCC.

In the case of this clone: The CDR3 end falls 3 residues outside the read, so it is completed with the germline J gene. The rearrangement links TRBV5-1 to TRBJ2-5; the match to TRBD1 covers 8 bases. The V gene's germline CDR1 is SGHRS and CDR2 YFSETQ. CDR3 length equals 13 residues. V was pared by 3 bases and J by 5 bases, with 3 bases of the junction left unmatched. The part of the CDR3 DNA that was read is TGCGCCAGCAGCTCGGACAGGGCTGAGACC. This translates into CASSSDRAET. The CDR3 in full is CASSSDRAETQYF.

Notes on this clone: The sequenced fragment ends 3 residues before the CDR3 boundary, so the rest is inferred from the germline J gene. V gene TRBV6-2 or TRBV6-3 combines with J gene TRBJ2-7; maybe TRBD1 (5 bases). Between the trimmed V and J ends, which lost 6 bases and 3 bases, there was a span of 18 bases. CDR1 and CDR2 (germline): MNHEY, SVGEGT. The CDR3 has 15 residues. The CDR3 is CASSRWGTTYYEQYF. CDR3 bases read: TGTGCCAGCAGCCGCTGGGGCACAACATACTACGAG.

This clone was found a few times. The sequenced fragment ends 3 residues before the CDR3 boundary, so the rest is inferred from the germline J gene. The chain joins TRBV19 to TRBJ1-5, with a tentative D call TRBD1 (5 bases). Trimming removed 1 base from V and 3 bases from J, with 13 bases in between. This CDR3 spans 16 amino acids. The germline V gene has CDR1 LNHDA and CDR2 SQIVND (reference sequence). The covered CDR3 bases are TGTGCCAGTAGTATAGGGCAGGGAACTACCAATCAGCCC. Encoded protein: CASSIGQGTTNQP. The CDR3, in full, reads CASSIGQGTTNQPQHF.

In its sample, this clone was seen many times. The read finishes 3 residues shy of the CDR3 end, and the germline J gene is used to complete it. The rearrangement links TRBV20-1 to TRBJ1-6; D may be TRBD1 (5 bases). The CDR3 spans 15 residues. Trimming shortened V by 3 bases and J by 8 bases, and 17 bases separated the two germline ends. Germline CDR1 is DFQATT and CDR2 is SNEGSKA (reference sequence). Incomplete CDR3 DNA: TGCAGTGCTAGGGTGGAGGGGATGGGTTATTCACCC. Translated, it gives CSARVEGMGYSP. The full CDR3 protein is CSARVEGMGYSPLHF.

This clone was detected only a few times. The observed sequence ends 3 residues before the CDR3 terminus, with the missing tail filled in from the germline J gene. This chain links TRBV7-9 with TRBJ1-2, with 8 bases that match TRBD1. The germline V gene encodes CDR1 SEHNR and CDR2 FQNEAQ (reference sequence). The CDR3 totals 15 residues. Trimming cost V 5 bases and J 1 base; bases outside gene matches: 6. The part of the CDR3 DNA that was read is TGTGCCAGCAGCCTAACAGGGGGAGTTAACTATGGC. Translated: CASSLTGGVNYG. The whole CDR3 protein reads CASSLTGGVNYGYTF.

This clone has more than one count but fewer than ten. The read finishes 3 residues shy of the CDR3 end, and the germline J gene is used to complete it. The chain couples TRBV29-1 to TRBJ1-4; 7 bases line up with TRBD1. Germline V gives CDR1 SQVTM, CDR2 ANQGSEA. Trimming took 2 bases from V and 6 from J; bases not matched to a gene: 3. This CDR3 is built from 13 residues. The CDR3 loop reads CSVETGADEKLFF. Partial CDR3 DNA: TGCAGCGTTGAAACAGGGGCTGATGAAAAA.